Listed here are 4 T cell receptor beta chains from one sample, sequenced in a study of T-cell reconstitution after alpha-beta-depleted transplantation in children. The library targeted TCRbeta and was prepared with unique molecular identifiers. A single record per CDR3 protein comes from TCRdb applying MiXCR to the PCR reads. This sample has roughly 500,000 distinct CDR3 sequences, with over 25% found just once. Sequenced material: PBMCs from the stem cell graft donor, taken from the stem cell graft. The receptor source for this set is a human donor who donated a stem cell graft to a child with aplastic anemia.

The sample holds a few counts of this clonotype. The chain recombines TRBV12-3 or TRBV12-4 with TRBJ1-4; D might be TRBD1 (5 bases). V lost 5 bases, J lost 4 bases, and 8 bases lay in between. CDR3 length: 13 amino acids. The chain's CDR3 is CASSGGYNEKLFF. The CDR3, as DNA: TGTGCCAGCAGTGGGGGTTATAATGAAAAACTGTTTTTT.

The rearrangement joins TRBV5-1 to TRBJ2-7, with 7 bases that match TRBD1. Germline V lookup: CDR1 SGHRS, CDR2 YFSETQ. CDR3 length: 14 amino acids. J was trimmed by 7 bases and V by 0 bases; bases with no gene match: 7. The CDR3 sequence is CASSLGTGPREQYF. The DNA of the CDR3 is TGCGCCAGCAGCTTGGGGACAGGCCCGCGGGAGCAGTACTTC.

This clonotype has a handful of counts. The V call is TRBV6-2 or TRBV6-3, the J call TRBJ1-1; 8 bases line up with TRBD1. The ends lost 6 bases at V and 4 bases at J; junction bases unmatched: 10. Germline V gives CDR1 MNHEY, CDR2 SVGEGT. This CDR3 contains 15 residues. The CDR3 nucleotides are TGTGCCAGCAGGGACAGGGAGTTTCTGGGCACTGAAGCTTTCTTT. It codes for CASRDREFLGTEAFF.

This clonotype was seen a handful of times. The chain combines TRBV30 with TRBJ1-1; maybe TRBD1 (6 bases). Trimming stripped 5 bases from V and 0 bases from J, with 19 bases between. Looked up from germline, CDR1 is GTSNPN and CDR2 is SVGIG (reference sequence). The CDR3 is 16 residues long. The CDR3 bases are TGTGCCTGGGGCACAGGGTATCTGTCCTTGAACACTGAAGCTTTCTTT. This sequence encodes CAWGTGYLSLNTEAFF.